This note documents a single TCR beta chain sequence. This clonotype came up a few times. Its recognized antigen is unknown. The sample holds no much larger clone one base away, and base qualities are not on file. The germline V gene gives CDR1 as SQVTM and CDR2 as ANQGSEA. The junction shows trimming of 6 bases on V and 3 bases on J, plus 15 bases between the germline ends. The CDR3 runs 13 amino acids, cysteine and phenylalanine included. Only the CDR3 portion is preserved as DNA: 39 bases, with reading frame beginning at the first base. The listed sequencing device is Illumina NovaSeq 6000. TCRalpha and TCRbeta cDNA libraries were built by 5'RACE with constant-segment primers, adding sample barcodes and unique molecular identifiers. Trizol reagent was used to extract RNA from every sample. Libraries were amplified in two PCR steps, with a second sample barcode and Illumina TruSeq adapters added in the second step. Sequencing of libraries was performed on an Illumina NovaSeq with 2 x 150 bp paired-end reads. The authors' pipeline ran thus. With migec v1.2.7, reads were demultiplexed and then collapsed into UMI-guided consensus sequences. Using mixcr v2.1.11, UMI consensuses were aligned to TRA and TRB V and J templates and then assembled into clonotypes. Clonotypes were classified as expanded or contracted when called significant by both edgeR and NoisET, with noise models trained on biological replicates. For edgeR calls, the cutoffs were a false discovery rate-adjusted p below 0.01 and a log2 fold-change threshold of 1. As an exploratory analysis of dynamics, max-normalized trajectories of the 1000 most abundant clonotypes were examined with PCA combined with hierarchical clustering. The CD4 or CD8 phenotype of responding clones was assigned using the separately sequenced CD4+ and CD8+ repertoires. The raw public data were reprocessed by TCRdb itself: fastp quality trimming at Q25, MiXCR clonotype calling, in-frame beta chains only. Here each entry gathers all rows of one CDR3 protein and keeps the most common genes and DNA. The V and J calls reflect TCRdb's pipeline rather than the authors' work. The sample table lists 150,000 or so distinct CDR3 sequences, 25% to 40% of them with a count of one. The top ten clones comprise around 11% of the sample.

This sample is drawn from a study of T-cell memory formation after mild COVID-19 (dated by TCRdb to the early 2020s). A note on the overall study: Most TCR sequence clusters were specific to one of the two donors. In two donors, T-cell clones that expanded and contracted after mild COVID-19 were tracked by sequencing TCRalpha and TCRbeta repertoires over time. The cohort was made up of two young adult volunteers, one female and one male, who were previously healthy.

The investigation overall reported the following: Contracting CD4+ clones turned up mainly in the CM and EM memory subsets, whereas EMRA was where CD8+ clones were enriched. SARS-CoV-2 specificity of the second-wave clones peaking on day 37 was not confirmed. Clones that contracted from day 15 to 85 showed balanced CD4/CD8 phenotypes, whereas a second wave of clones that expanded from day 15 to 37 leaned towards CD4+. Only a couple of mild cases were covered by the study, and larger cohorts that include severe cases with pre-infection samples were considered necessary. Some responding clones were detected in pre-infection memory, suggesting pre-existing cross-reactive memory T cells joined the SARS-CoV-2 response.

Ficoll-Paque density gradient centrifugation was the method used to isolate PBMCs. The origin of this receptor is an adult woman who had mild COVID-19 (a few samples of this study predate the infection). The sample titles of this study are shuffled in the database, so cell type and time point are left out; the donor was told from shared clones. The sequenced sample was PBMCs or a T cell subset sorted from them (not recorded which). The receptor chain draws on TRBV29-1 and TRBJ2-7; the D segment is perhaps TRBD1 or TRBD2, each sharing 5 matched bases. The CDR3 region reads CSVDLGANYEQYF. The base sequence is TGCAGCGTCGATCTCGGGGCCAACTACGAGCAGTACTTC.